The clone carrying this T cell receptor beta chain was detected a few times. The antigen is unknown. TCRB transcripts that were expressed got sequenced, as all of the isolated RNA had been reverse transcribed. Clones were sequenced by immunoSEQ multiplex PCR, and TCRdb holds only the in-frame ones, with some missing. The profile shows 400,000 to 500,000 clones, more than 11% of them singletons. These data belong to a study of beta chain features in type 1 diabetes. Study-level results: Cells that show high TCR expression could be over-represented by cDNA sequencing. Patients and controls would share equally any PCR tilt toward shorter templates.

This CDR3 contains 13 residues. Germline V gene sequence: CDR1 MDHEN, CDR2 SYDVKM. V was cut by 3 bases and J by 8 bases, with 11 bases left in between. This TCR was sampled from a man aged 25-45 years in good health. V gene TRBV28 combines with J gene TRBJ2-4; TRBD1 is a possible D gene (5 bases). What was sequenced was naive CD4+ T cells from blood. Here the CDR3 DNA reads TGTGCCAGCAGTTTGGGGCAGGGTCACATTCAGTACTTC. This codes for CASSLGQGHIQYF.